This entry lists 5 T cell receptor beta chains sequenced from one sample in a study of blood T cells in healthy people across ages. Then a second PCR, running roughly 6 to 11 cycles, was carried out with a sample-barcoded 5' primer and a J-beta primer mix. TCRdb passed the 5' RACE reads through MiXCR, listing each CDR3 protein once. Of 600,000 or so distinct CDR3 sequences listed, approximately 30% are singletons. Input material: blood. These receptors came from a woman aged 80 or older in good health.

This clonotype came up a few times. With a much larger clone just one base away, this may be a read error. V gene TRBV12-3 or TRBV12-4 combines with J gene TRBJ2-7; 10 nucleotides agree with TRBD1. This CDR3 has 15 amino acids. Germline trimming cut 5 bases from V and 7 bases from J; bases unmatched to any gene: 11. CDR3 amino acids: CASSETGGTYNEQYF. The CDR3 bases are TGTGCCAGCAGTGAGACAGGGGGCACCTACAATGAGCAGTACTTC.

The chain couples TRBV7-2 to TRBJ2-7, with 10 positions matching TRBD1. The CDR3 totals 16 residues. V lost 4 bases to trimming and J lost 4 bases; unmatched junction nucleotides: 10. Germline CDR1 and CDR2: SGHTA and FQGNSA. The CDR3 reads CASSSKTGTGDYEQYF. DNA for the CDR3: TGTGCCAGCAGCTCAAAGACCGGGACAGGGGATTACGAGCAGTACTTC.

In nucleotides, the CDR3 is TGTGCCAGCAGCCCCGCCCCTAGCGGGAGTCTGGGTACGCAGTATTTT. This encodes CASSPAPSGSLGTQYF. The chain combines TRBV7-2 with TRBJ2-3; TRBD2 matches at 10 bases. Unmatched junction bases numbered 13, after V lost 5 bases and J lost 8 bases. The CDR3 loop spans 16 amino acids. Germline V CDR1 and CDR2: SGHTA, FQGNSA.

In its sample, this clonotype was seen a few times. This chain uses TRBV6-2 or TRBV6-3 with TRBJ1-5, with TRBD1 as a possible D gene (5 bases). The V end was cut by 0 bases, the J end by 7 bases, with 13 bases between. The CDR3 spans 15 residues. Looked up from germline, CDR1 is MNHEY and CDR2 is SVGEGT. CDR3: CASSYSTGAGQPQHF. For the CDR3, the DNA is TGTGCCAGCAGTTACTCGACTGGGGCAGGACAGCCCCAGCATTTT.

As regards this clonotype: This may stem from a read error, because a much larger clone lies one nucleotide away. The CDR3 carries no conserved terminal phenylalanine or tryptophan, so it likely arises from a read error. The chain recombines TRBV10-3 with TRBJ2-5, with D tentatively TRBD2 (5 bases). This CDR3 region has 15 residues. V shed 2 bases and J shed 1 base, with 11 bases lying between them. Germline CDR1 and CDR2: ENHRY and SYGVKD. The CDR3 sequence: CAISEGGGIQETQYV. The CDR3 DNA follows: TGTGCCATCAGTGAGGGAGGTGGGATCCAAGAGACCCAGTACGTC.